This TCR beta chain was captured by sequencing in a study of T-cell reconstitution after alpha-beta-depleted transplantation in children (dated by TCRdb to about 2016). Regarding the complete study: The study quantitatively tracked T-cell immune reconstitution after TCRalphabeta/CD19-depleted allogeneic hematopoietic cell transplantation in children using TCR repertoire profiling.

Notes on this clonotype: Which antigen it targets is not known. No qualities accompany the bases; no much larger clone lies one base away.

Trimmed from V: 6 bases; trimmed from J: 5 bases; junction bases lacking a gene match: 11. CDR1 MNHNS and CDR2 SASEGT are derived from the germline V gene. The CDR3 has 16 amino acids, counting the end cysteine and phenylalanine. The retained sequence is limited to the CDR3, 48 bases, with the frame set at the first base. The library came from PCR. The sequencer was an Illumina HiSeq 2500. TCR library preparation used molecular barcoding, with unique molecular identifiers applied to normalize quantification of the TCRbeta repertoire. Using fastp at Q25 and MiXCR, TCRdb reprocessed the public reads and kept productive beta chains. Each entry is one CDR3 protein sequence, shown with its most common DNA and genes. The sample table records over 70,000 distinct CDR3 sequences; 12% of these occur just once. About 15% of the sample is in the top ten clones.

The receptor chain draws on TRBV6-1 and TRBJ2-2; a stretch of 8 junction bases matches TRBD1. The material sequenced was PBMCs from the stem cell graft donor, taken from the stem cell graft. This TCR was recovered from a human donor who donated a stem cell graft to a child with inherited bone marrow failure. The DNA reads TGTGCCAGCAGACCCAGGACAGGGATTATGACCGGGGAGCTGTTTTTT. It translates to CASRPRTGIMTGELFF.